Shown below are 26 T cell receptor beta chains from a single sample sequenced in a study of T-cell reconstitution after alpha-beta-depleted transplantation in children. For TCRbeta, the library was prepared with unique molecular identifiers. From the PCR reads, TCRdb called clonotypes with MiXCR, one entry per CDR3 protein. The sample contains fewer than 700,000 distinct CDR3 sequences, 23% of which appear only once. The starting material was PBMCs, mostly from graft donor cells, obtained 360 days after TCRalphabeta/CD19-depleted stem cell transplant. All receptors come from a boy in the first two years of life who had a stem cell transplant for acute myeloid leukemia, so the T cells may come from the graft donor.

This rearrangement joins TRBV6-5 to TRBJ2-5, with a weak D call TRBD2 (7 bases). CDR3 size: 15 residues. Deletions cut 4 bases from V and 5 bases from J, with 17 bases between. The V gene's germline CDR1 is MNHEY and CDR2 SVGAGI. DNA of the CDR3: TGTGCCAGCAGTTCGAGGGAGGGGGTAGCGGAGACCCAGTACTTC. Its translation is CASSSREGVAETQYF.

The table lists this clonotype with many counts. The chain uses TRBV5-1 and TRBJ2-7; 9 bases fit TRBD2. The trim removed 2 bases at V and 0 bases at J, leaving 15 bases unmatched. CDR1 and CDR2 from the germline V gene are SGHRS and YFSETQ. This CDR3 comprises 19 residues. In DNA form, the CDR3 reads TGCGCCAGCAGCTTTTTTACTAGCGGGTCCCGCCTAAGCTCCTACGAGCAGTACTTC. Encoded protein: CASSFFTSGSRLSSYEQYF.

J is TRBJ2-2 and V is TRBV4-3, with D possibly being TRBD2 (5 bases). CDR3 length: 15 residues. From germline, CDR1 is LGHNA and CDR2 YSLEER. V was pared by 3 bases and J by 1 base, with 9 bases between. The CDR3 DNA is TGCGCCAGCAGCCAGAGGGCGTTGAACACCGGGGAGCTGTTTTTT. Amino acids: CASSQRALNTGELFF.

This clonotype was detected ten times or more. The chain joins TRBV7-2 to TRBJ2-3; TRBD1 aligns across 8 bases. After removal of 1 base from V and 0 bases from J, the junction contained 0 bases not matched to a gene. The CDR3 is made up of 15 amino acids. CDR1 SGHTA and CDR2 FQGNSA come from the germline V gene. The CDR3 loop is CASSLGTGSTDTQYF. DNA of the CDR3: TGTGCCAGCAGCTTAGGGACAGGGAGCACAGATACGCAGTATTTT.

V and J are TRBV5-1 and TRBJ2-1; D gene uncertain. V was trimmed by 4 bases and J by 3 bases, leaving 11 bases between them. The CDR3 consists of 14 residues. From germline, CDR1 is SGHRS and CDR2 YFSETQ. CDR3 sequence (DNA): TGCGCCAGCAGCCCACGACTGAACTACAATGAGCAGTTCTTC. It codes for CASSPRLNYNEQFF. The full variable domain, rest sourced from reference TRBV5-1 and TRBJ2-1, is KAGVTQTPRYLIKTRGQQVTLSCSPISGHRSVSWYQQTPGQGLQFLFEYFSETQRNKGNFPGRFSGRQFSNSRSEMNVSTLELGDSALYLCASSPRLNYNEQFFGPGTRLTVL.

This clonotype appeared a few times. This chain uses TRBV20-1 with TRBJ2-7, with D maybe TRBD1 (5 bases). Germline V gives CDR1 DFQATT, CDR2 SNEGSKA (reference sequence). With 3 bases removed from V and 6 bases from J, the gap between germline ends came to 12 bases. CDR3 length: 12 amino acids. CDR3 nucleotide sequence: TGCAGTGCTAGCCGCTCAGGGCTCGAGCAGTACGTC. It encodes CSASRSGLEQYV.

This clonotype came up many times. The rearrangement links TRBV20-1 to TRBJ2-7, with D hard to call. The germline CDR1 and CDR2 sequences are DFQATT and SNEGSKA (reference sequence). The CDR3 length is 11 residues. V was cut by 3 bases and J by 3 bases, with 6 bases left in between. The CDR3 spells CSASLNYEQYV. The CDR3 DNA follows: TGCAGTGCTAGTCTGAACTACGAGCAGTACGTC.

This chain links TRBV25-1 with TRBJ2-1, with 9 nucleotides matching TRBD1. The CDR3 totals 15 residues. The trim removed 5 bases at V and 4 bases at J, leaving 6 bases unmatched. Germline-derived CDR1 and CDR2 are MGHDK and SYGVNS. CDR3 bases: TGTGCCAGCAGTCACACAGGGGGCAGGTACAATGAGCAGTTCTTC. This codes for CASSHTGGRYNEQFF.

This clonotype was observed at least ten times. The chain couples TRBV18 to TRBJ1-1; D is uncertain. Looked up from germline, CDR1 is KGHSH and CDR2 is LQKENI. The germline V and J ends were trimmed by 2 bases and 4 bases, with 8 bases remaining between them. CDR3 length equals 13 residues. The chain's CDR3 is CASSPAWGTEAFF. The DNA for the CDR3 is TGTGCCAGCTCACCAGCTTGGGGCACTGAAGCTTTCTTT.

This chain links TRBV29-1 with TRBJ2-2, with 9 bases fitting TRBD1. The length of the CDR3 is 16 residues. Germline V gives CDR1 SQVTM, CDR2 ANQGSEA. The V gene end was trimmed by 6 bases and the J gene end by 4 bases; junction bases not matched to a gene: 12. The CDR3 here is CSVPKWGTGITGELFF. In DNA form, the CDR3 reads TGCAGCGTACCCAAATGGGGGACAGGGATCACCGGGGAGCTGTTTTTT.

This clonotype was detected only a few times. The V gene is TRBV28, the J gene TRBJ2-5; D not certain. Looked up from germline, CDR1 is MDHEN and CDR2 is SYDVKM. This CDR3 region has 13 residues. The ends were cut back, 6 bases at V and 2 bases at J, with 10 bases in the middle. CDR3 coding DNA: TGTGCCAGCAGCTCGAGCCCACAAGAGACCCAGTACTTC. It is translated as CASSSSPQETQYF.

V usage is TRBV12-3 or TRBV12-4 and J usage is TRBJ1-5; D gene unclear. Between the trimmed V and J ends, which lost 6 bases and 3 bases, there was a span of 18 bases. CDR3 length: 16 residues. The chain's CDR3 is CASSPSSSGYNQPQHF. CDR3 nucleotide sequence: TGTGCCAGCAGCCCCAGTTCTTCTGGGTACAATCAGCCCCAGCATTTT.

In its sample, this clonotype was seen many times. The chain combines TRBV12-3 or TRBV12-4 with TRBJ2-1; 7 nucleotides agree with TRBD2. The ends lost 2 bases at V and 5 bases at J; junction bases unmatched: 9. This CDR3 contains 16 residues. The CDR3 nucleotides read TGTGCCAGCAGTTTACAGCGGGGTCGGGGGAACAATGAGCAGTTCTTC. Protein sequence: CASSLQRGRGNNEQFF.

There are many counts of this clonotype. V and J are TRBV11-1 and TRBJ2-1; D is unresolved. The germline V gene has CDR1 SGHAT and CDR2 FQDESV (reference sequence). The CDR3 consists of 14 residues. V was cut by 2 bases and J by 3 bases, with 8 bases left in between. CDR3 amino acids: CASSLMGFYNEQFF. The CDR3 region has the DNA TGTGCCAGCAGCTTAATGGGATTCTACAATGAGCAGTTCTTC.

The chain employs TRBV12-3 or TRBV12-4 and TRBJ2-4; D gene unclear. This CDR3 is built from 13 residues. Deletions cut 7 bases from V and 3 bases from J, with 10 bases between. The CDR3 protein is CASTTQSKNIQYF. Written as DNA, the CDR3 is TGTGCCAGCACTACACAGAGCAAAAACATTCAGTACTTC.

For this clonotype: Germline is not matched at one junction end, which may reflect a read error. The gene calls are TRBV6-4 and TRBJ2-3; D gene ambiguous. Germline assignment: CDR1 MRHNA and CDR2 SNTAGT. The CDR3 totals 13 residues. The DNA of the CDR3 is TGTGCCAGCAGTGATGCCCCCACAAATACGCAGTATTTT. It specifies CASSDAPTNTQYF.

This chain joins TRBV20-1 and TRBJ2-7; 10 nucleotides agree with TRBD1. The CDR3 is made up of 13 amino acids. The V and J ends lost 5 bases and 3 bases, in that order; junction bases with no gene match: 4. Germline CDR1 DFQATT, CDR2 SNEGSKA (reference sequence). The CDR3 DNA follows: TGCAGTGCTTCCGGGACAGGGGACTACGAGCAGTACGTC. The encoded protein is CSASGTGDYEQYV.

DNA for the CDR3: TGTGCCAGCAGTCCGGGACTAGCGTTTGTCCGGGACTACGAGCAGTACTTC. It specifies CASSPGLAFVRDYEQYF. This chain uses TRBV27 with TRBJ2-7, with TRBD2 identical over 10 bases. From germline, CDR1 is MNHEY and CDR2 SMNVEV (reference sequence). The trim removed 5 bases at V and 3 bases at J, leaving 13 bases unmatched. CDR3 size: 17 residues.

This rearrangement joins TRBV6-1 to TRBJ2-7; unclear D gene. Trimming took 5 bases from V and 2 from J, leaving 16 bases between them. The CDR3 contains 15 residues. In germline, CDR1 is MNHNS, CDR2 SASEGT. CDR3 in amino acids: CASSPTPGYPYEQYF. The CDR3 coding sequence is TGTGCCAGCAGTCCCACCCCCGGGTATCCCTACGAGCAGTACTTC.

In this sample, this clonotype turned up many times. J is TRBJ2-5 and V is TRBV12-3 or TRBV12-4; D gene uncertain. CDR3 size: 14 residues. The V end was cut by 7 bases, the J end by 7 bases, with 19 bases between. Written as DNA, the CDR3 is TGTGCCAGCACCTCTTTCACTCCCTCGGGGACCCAGTACTTC. This gives the protein CASTSFTPSGTQYF.

This clonotype was detected only a few times. The J gene is TRBJ1-5, the V gene TRBV20-1; D unresolved. Per the germline V gene, CDR1 is DFQATT and CDR2 is SNEGSKA (reference sequence). The ends were cut back, 6 bases at V and 3 bases at J, with 12 bases in the middle. The CDR3 has 13 residues. The CDR3 region has the DNA TGCAGTGCCTCTCAGTACTCCAATCAGCCCCAGCATTTT. Protein product: CSASQYSNQPQHF.

This clonotype has a handful of counts. The rearrangement links TRBV11-2 to TRBJ1-4; tentatively, D is TRBD1 (6 bases). Germline loops: CDR1 SGHAT, CDR2 FQNNGV. V lost 5 bases, J lost 8 bases, and 18 bases lay in between. The CDR3 runs 15 residues. CDR3 nucleotides: TGTGCCAGCAGCCCCACCCCGGGACAACACGAAAAACTGTTTTTT. Translation gives CASSPTPGQHEKLFF.

This clonotype was seen a single time. J is TRBJ1-2 and V is TRBV20-1, with unresolved D. This CDR3 spans 13 amino acids. CDR1 is DFQATT and CDR2 is SNEGSKA in the germline V gene (reference sequence). Trimming removed 5 bases at V and 4 bases at J, with 14 bases between. This CDR3 is CSAEPGRGYGYTF. The CDR3 DNA reads TGCAGTGCTGAACCGGGAAGAGGCTATGGCTACACCTTC.

This clonotype was counted a few times. V gene TRBV27 combines with J gene TRBJ2-3; D is ambiguous. Looked up from germline, CDR1 is MNHEY and CDR2 is SMNVEV (reference sequence). The CDR3 is made up of 15 amino acids. The V gene lost 4 bases and the J gene lost 2 bases, with 13 bases spanning the gap. The CDR3 protein is CASSSELNPTDTQYF. In nucleotides, the CDR3 is TGTGCCAGCAGTTCCGAACTTAATCCCACAGATACGCAGTATTTT.

The chain joins TRBV7-9 to TRBJ2-3; D may correspond to TRBD1 or TRBD2 (5 bases each). This CDR3 contains 16 residues. CDR1 SEHNR and CDR2 FQNEAQ come from the germline V gene (reference sequence). Trimming stripped 5 bases from V and 2 bases from J, with 17 bases between. CDR3 DNA: TGTGCCAGCAGCCCTTCCACTGGGGGAACCACAGATACGCAGTATTTT. Protein: CASSPSTGGTTDTQYF. The whole variable domain, filled in from reference TRBV7-9 and TRBJ2-3, reads DTGVSQNPRHKITKRGQNVTFRCDPISEHNRLYWYRQTLGQGPEFLTYFQNEAQLEKSRLLSDRFSAERPKGSFSTLEIQRTEQGDSAMYLCASSPSTGGTTDTQYFGPGTRLTVL.

The chain links TRBV20-1 to TRBJ1-1; 8 nucleotides match TRBD1. The germline gives CDR1 DFQATT, CDR2 SNEGSKA (reference sequence). J lost 1 base, V lost 1 base, and 11 bases had no gene match. The CDR3 is 17 amino acids. The chain's CDR3 is CSARGGRRGQANTEAFF. The CDR3 DNA reads as TGCAGTGCTAGAGGTGGGCGACGGGGACAGGCGAACACTGAAGCTTTCTTT.